This is a list of T cell receptor beta chains from one sample in a study of CD8 T cells in Susac syndrome. TCRdb analysed the immunoSEQ multiplex PCR reads with MiXCR anew, one entry per CDR3 protein. Altogether 250,000 to 300,000 distinct CDR3 sequences are present, over 75% being singletons, with the ten largest covering around 0.18%. Material: CD8+ T cells from PBMCs. These receptors were obtained from a human donor with multiple sclerosis. Both conserved end residues are trimmed from each CDR3.

>TRBV4-1
ASSHGPAGGYEQY
>TRBV28
ASSLIGGLTEQY
>TRBV4-3
ASSQGPPSTDTQY
>TRBV4-1
ASSQPGDWRHEAF
>TRBV7-9
ASSTPRGIINGYT
>TRBV7-9
ASSLGVGALDGAF
>TRBV7-9
ASRPGQAPPGANVLT
>TRBV19
ASSPANRASYEQY
>TRBV30
AWSSAGGDTQY
>TRBV7-9
ASRHRDRGNTGELF
>TRBV28
ASSPSTERSYNEQF